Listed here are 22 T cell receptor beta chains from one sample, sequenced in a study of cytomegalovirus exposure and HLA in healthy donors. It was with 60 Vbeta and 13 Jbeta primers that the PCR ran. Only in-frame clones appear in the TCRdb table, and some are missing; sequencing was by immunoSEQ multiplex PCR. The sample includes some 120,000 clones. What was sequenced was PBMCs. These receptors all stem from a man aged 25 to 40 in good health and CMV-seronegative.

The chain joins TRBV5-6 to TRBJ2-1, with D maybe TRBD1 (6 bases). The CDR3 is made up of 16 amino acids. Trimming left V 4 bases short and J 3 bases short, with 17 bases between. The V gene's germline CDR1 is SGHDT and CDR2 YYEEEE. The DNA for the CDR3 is TGTGCCAGCAGCCTGACAGGTTCGAATCTCTACAATGAGCAGTTCTTC. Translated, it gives CASSLTGSNLYNEQFF.

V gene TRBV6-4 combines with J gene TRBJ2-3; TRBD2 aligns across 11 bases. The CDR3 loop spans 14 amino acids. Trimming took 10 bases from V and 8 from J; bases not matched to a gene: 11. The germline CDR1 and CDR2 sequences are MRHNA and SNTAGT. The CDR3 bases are TGTGCCACCCGGACTAGCGGGCCTTGGGGTACGCAGTATTTT. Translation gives CATRTSGPWGTQYF.

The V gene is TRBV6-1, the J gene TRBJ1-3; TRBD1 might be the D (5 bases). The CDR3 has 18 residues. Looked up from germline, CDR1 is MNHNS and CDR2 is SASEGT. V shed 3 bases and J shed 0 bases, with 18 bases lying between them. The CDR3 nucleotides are TGTGCCAGCAGTGAGTTCCTTCCCACAGGAGACTCTGGAAACACCATATATTTT. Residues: CASSEFLPTGDSGNTIYF.

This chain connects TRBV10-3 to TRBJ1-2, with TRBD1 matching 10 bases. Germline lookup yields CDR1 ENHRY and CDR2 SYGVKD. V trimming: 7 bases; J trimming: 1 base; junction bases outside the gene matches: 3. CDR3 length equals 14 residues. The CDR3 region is CAITWTGGNYGYTF. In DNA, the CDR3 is TGTGCCATCACCTGGACAGGGGGTAACTATGGCTACACCTTC.

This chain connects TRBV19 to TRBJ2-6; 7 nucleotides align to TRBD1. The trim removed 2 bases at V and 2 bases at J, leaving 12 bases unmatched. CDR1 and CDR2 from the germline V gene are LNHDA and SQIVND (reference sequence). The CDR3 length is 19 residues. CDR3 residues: CASSIPRTGGSPGANVLTF. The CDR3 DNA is TGTGCCAGTAGTATACCCAGGACAGGAGGCTCGCCTGGGGCCAACGTCCTGACTTTC.

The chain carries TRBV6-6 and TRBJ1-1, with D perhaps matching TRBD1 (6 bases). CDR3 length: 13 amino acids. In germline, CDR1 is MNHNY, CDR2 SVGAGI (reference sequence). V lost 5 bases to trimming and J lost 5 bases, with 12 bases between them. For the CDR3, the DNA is TGTGCCAGCAGTACCCAGGGGCGGACTGAAGCTTTCTTT. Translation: CASSTQGRTEAFF.

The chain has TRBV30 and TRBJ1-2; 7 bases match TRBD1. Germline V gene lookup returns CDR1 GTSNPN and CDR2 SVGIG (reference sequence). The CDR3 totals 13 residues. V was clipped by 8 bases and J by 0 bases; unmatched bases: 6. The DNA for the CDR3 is TGTGCCGGAACGACAGGGACTAACTATGGCTACACCTTC. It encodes CAGTTGTNYGYTF. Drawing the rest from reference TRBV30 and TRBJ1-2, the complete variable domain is SQTIHQWPATLVQPVGSPLSLECTVEGTSNPNLYWYRQAAGRGLQLLFYSVGIGQISSEVPQNLSASRPQDRQFILSSKKLLLSDSGFYLCAGTTGTNYGYTFGSGTRLTVV.

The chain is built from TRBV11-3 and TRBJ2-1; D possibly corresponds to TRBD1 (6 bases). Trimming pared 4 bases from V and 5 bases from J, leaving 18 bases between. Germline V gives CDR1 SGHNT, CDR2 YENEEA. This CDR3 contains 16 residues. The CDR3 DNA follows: TGTGCCAGCAGCTCCCATTACGGGACACCCAACAATGAGCAGTTCTTC. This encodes CASSSHYGTPNNEQFF.

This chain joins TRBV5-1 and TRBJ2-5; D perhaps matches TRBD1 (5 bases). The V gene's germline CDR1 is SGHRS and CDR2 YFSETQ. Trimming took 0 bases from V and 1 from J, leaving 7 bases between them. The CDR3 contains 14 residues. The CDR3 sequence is CASSLVTGQETQYF. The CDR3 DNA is TGCGCCAGCAGCTTGGTTACAGGCCAAGAGACCCAGTACTTC.

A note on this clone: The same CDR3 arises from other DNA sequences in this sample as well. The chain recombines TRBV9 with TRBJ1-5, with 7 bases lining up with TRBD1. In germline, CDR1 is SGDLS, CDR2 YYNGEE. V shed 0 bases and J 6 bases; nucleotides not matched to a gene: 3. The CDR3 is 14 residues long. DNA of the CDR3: TGTGCCAGCAGCGTAGGGCAGGGGGGTCAGCCCCAGCATTTT. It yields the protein CASSVGQGGQPQHF.

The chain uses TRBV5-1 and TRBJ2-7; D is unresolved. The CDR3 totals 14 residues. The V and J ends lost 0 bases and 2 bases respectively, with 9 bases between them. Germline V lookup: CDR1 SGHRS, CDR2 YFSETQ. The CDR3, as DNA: TGCGCCAGCAGCTTGGGAACGGTTACCTACGAGCAGTACTTC. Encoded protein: CASSLGTVTYEQYF. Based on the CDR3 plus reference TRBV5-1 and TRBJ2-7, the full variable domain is KAGVTQTPRYLIKTRGQQVTLSCSPISGHRSVSWYQQTPGQGLQFLFEYFSETQRNKGNFPGRFSGRQFSNSRSEMNVSTLELGDSALYLCASSLGTVTYEQYFGPGTRLTVT.

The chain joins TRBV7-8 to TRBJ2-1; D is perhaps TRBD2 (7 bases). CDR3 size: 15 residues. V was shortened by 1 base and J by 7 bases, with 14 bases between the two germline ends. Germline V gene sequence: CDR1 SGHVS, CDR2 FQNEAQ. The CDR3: CASSLVGRGGNEQFF. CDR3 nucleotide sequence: TGTGCCAGCAGCTTAGTAGGAAGGGGGGGGAATGAGCAGTTCTTC.

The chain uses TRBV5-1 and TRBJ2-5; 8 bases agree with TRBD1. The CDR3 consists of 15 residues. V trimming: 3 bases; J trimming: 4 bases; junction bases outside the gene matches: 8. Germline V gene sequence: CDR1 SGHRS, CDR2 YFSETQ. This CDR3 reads CASSSDRGATETQYF. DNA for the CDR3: TGCGCCAGCAGCTCAGACAGGGGCGCAACAGAGACCCAGTACTTC.

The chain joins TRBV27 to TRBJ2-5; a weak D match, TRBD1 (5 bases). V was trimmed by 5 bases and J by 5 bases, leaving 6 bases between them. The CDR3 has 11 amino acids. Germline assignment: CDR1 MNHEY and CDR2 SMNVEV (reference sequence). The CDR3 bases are TGTGCCAGCAGTGCAGGGGAGACCCAGTACTTC. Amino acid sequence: CASSAGETQYF.

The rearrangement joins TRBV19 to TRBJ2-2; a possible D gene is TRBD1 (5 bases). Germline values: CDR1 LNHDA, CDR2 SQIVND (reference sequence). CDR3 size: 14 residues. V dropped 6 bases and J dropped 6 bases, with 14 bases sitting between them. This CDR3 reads CASSLQGEAGELFF. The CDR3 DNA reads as TGTGCCAGTAGCCTTCAGGGTGAGGCCGGGGAGCTGTTTTTT.

CDR3 region: CASSLVDRGGEQYF. In nucleotides, the CDR3 is TGCGCCAGCAGCTTGGTGGACAGGGGTGGCGAGCAGTACTTC. V gene TRBV5-1 combines with J gene TRBJ2-7; 9 bases are shared with TRBD1. Germline-derived CDR1 and CDR2 are SGHRS and YFSETQ. The CDR3 is 14 residues long. V shed 0 bases, J shed 6 bases, and the junction held 4 bases outside the gene matches.

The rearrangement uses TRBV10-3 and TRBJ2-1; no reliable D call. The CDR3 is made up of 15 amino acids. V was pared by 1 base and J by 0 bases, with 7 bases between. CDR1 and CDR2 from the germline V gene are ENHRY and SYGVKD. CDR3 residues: CAISEYPSSYNEQFF. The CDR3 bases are TGTGCCATCAGTGAGTATCCGAGCTCCTACAATGAGCAGTTCTTC.

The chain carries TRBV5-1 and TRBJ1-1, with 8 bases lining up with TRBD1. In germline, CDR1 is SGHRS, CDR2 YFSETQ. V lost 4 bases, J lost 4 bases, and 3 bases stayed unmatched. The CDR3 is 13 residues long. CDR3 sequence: CASSGDRGTEAFF. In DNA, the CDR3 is TGCGCCAGCAGCGGAGACAGGGGCACTGAAGCTTTCTTT.

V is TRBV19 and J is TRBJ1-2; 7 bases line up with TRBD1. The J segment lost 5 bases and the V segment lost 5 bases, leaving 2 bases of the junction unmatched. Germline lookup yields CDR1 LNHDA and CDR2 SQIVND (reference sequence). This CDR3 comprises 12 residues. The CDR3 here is CASSPTGYGYTF. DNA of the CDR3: TGTGCCAGTAGTCCGACAGGGTATGGCTACACCTTC.

This CDR3 is CASRGQGNSPLHF. CDR3 nucleotides: TGTGCCAGCAGGGGGCAGGGAAACTCACCCCTCCACTTT. The V call is TRBV2, the J call TRBJ1-6; perhaps TRBD1 as D (5 bases). Trimming stripped 6 bases from V and 10 bases from J, with 13 bases between. The CDR3 consists of 13 residues. Germline values: CDR1 SNHLY, CDR2 FYNNEI. The variable domain in full, with the rest retrieved from reference TRBV2 and TRBJ1-6, is EPEVTQTPSHQVTQMGQEVILRCVPISNHLYFYWYRQILGQKVEFLVSFYNNEISEKSEIFDDQFSVERPDGSNFTLKIRSTKLEDSAMYFCASRGQGNSPLHFGNGTRLTVT.

The CDR3 bases are TGTGCCAGCAGGACGTTACAGGGATTAATTAGGGAGCAGTTCTTC. Its protein is CASRTLQGLIREQFF. J is TRBJ2-1 and V is TRBV6-5; D possibly corresponds to TRBD1 (6 bases). Trimming removed 6 bases from V and 10 bases from J, with 22 bases in between. CDR1 MNHEY and CDR2 SVGAGI come from the germline V gene. The CDR3 is 15 residues long.

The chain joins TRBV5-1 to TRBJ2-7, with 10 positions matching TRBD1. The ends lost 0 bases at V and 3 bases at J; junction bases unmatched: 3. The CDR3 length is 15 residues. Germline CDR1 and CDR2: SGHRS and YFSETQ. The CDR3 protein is CASSLEGQGFYEQYF. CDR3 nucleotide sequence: TGCGCCAGCAGCTTGGAGGGACAGGGGTTCTACGAGCAGTACTTC. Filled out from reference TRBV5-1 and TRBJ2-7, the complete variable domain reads KAGVTQTPRYLIKTRGQQVTLSCSPISGHRSVSWYQQTPGQGLQFLFEYFSETQRNKGNFPGRFSGRQFSNSRSEMNVSTLELGDSALYLCASSLEGQGFYEQYFGPGTRLTVT.